These 3 T cell receptor beta chains came from one sample sequenced in a study of technical replicates of blood from a handful of donors. Sequencing used immunoSEQ multiplex PCR; TCRdb keeps in-frame clones, though not all of them. The table records tens of thousands of clones, roughly 92% of them present only once. The material sequenced was T cells isolated from PBMCs. All receptors come from a human donor in good health.

The genes are TRBV30 and TRBJ2-1; 7 nucleotides align to TRBD2. After removal of 5 bases from V and 4 bases from J, the junction contained 2 bases not matched to a gene. The CDR3 length is 12 residues. Per the germline V gene, CDR1 is GTSNPN and CDR2 is SVGIG (reference sequence). The CDR3 bases are TGTGCCTGGGGCGGGAGATACAATGAGCAGTTCTTC. It yields the protein CAWGGRYNEQFF.

The rearrangement links TRBV7-2 to TRBJ2-5; TRBD1 matches at 7 bases. With V trimmed by 5 bases and J by 6 bases, 6 bases remained unmatched. The CDR3 has 13 residues. Per germline, CDR1 SGHTA and CDR2 FQGNSA. CDR3 DNA: TGTGCCAGCAGCACCGGACAGGATCAGACCCAGTACTTC. Its translation: CASSTGQDQTQYF.

V and J are TRBV7-6 and TRBJ2-3; no clear D. The CDR3 loop spans 13 amino acids. Trimming left V 1 base short and J 3 bases short, with 5 bases between. Germline V gene sequence: CDR1 SGHVS, CDR2 FNYEAQ. The CDR3 bases are TGTGCCAGCAGCTTAGTCACTACAGATACGCAGTATTTT. Amino acid sequence: CASSLVTTDTQYF.